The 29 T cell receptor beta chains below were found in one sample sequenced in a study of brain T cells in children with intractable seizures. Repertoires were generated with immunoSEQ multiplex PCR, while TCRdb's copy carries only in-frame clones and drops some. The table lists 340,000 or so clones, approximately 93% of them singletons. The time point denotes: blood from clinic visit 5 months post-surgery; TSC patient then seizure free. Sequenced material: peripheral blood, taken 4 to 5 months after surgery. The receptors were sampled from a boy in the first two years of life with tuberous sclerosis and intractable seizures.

CDR3 DNA sequence: TGTGCCAGCAGCCTCGGACAGACCCGAAATGAAAAACTGTTTTTT. Its protein product is CASSLGQTRNEKLFF. The gene calls are TRBV3-1 (or the pseudogene TRBV3-2) and TRBJ1-4, with D perhaps TRBD1 (6 bases). CDR1 is LGHDT and CDR2 is YNNKEL in the germline V gene (reference sequence). The CDR3 is 15 residues long. The V end was cut by 4 bases, the J end by 5 bases, with 14 bases between.

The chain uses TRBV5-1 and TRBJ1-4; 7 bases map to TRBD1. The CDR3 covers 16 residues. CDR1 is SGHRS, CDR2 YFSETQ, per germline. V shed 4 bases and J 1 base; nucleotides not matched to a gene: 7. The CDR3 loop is CASSLTGKGTNEKLFF. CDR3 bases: TGCGCCAGCAGCCTGACAGGGAAGGGAACTAATGAAAAACTGTTTTTT.

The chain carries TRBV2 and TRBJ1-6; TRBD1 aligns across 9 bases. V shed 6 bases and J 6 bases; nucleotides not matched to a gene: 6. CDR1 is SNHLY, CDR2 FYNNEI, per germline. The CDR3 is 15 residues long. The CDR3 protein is CASRAGTGSNSPLHF. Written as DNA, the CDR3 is TGTGCCAGCAGGGCCGGGACAGGGAGTAATTCACCCCTCCACTTT. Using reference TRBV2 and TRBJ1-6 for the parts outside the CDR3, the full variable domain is EPEVTQTPSHQVTQMGQEVILRCVPISNHLYFYWYRQILGQKVEFLVSFYNNEISEKSEIFDDQFSVERPDGSNFTLKIRSTKLEDSAMYFCASRAGTGSNSPLHFGNGTRLTVT.

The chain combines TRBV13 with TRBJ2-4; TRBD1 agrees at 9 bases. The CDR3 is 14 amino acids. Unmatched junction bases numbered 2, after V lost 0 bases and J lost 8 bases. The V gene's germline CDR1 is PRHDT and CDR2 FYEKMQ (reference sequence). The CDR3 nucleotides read TGTGCCAGCAGCTTAGGGGGACAGGGCTACATTCAGTACTTC. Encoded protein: CASSLGGQGYIQYF.

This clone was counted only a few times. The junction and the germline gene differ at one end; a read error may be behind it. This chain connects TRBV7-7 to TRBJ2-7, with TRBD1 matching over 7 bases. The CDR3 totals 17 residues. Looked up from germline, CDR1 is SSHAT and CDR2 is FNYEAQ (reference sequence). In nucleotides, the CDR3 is TGTGCTAGCAGCTTAGCGCTGACAGGGCCTTCTCGGGACGAGCAGTACTTC. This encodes CASSLALTGPSRDEQYF.

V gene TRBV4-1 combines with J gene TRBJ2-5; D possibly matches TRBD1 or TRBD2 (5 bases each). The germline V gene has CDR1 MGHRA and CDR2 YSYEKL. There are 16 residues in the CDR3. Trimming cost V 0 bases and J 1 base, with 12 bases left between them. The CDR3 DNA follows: TGCGCCAGCAGCCAAGAGGGGACCACTTCCCAAGAGACCCAGTACTTC. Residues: CASSQEGTTSQETQYF.

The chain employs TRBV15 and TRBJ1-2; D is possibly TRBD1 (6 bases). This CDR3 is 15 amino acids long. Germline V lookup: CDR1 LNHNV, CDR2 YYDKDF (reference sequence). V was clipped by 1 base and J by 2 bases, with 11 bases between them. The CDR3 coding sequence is TGTGCCACCAGCAGAGCCGGGGGCCACAACTATGGCTACACCTTC. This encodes CATSRAGGHNYGYTF.

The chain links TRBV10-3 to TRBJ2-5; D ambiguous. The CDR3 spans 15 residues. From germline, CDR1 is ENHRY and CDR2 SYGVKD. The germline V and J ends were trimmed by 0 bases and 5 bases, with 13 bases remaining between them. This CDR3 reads CAISESVRVGETQYF. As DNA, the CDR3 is TGTGCCATCAGTGAGTCAGTTAGGGTCGGGGAGACCCAGTACTTC.

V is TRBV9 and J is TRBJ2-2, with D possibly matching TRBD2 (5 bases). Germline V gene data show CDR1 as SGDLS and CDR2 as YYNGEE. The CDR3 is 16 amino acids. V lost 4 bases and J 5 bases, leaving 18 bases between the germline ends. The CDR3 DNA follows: TGTGCCAGCAGCCTAACTGGGCTAGCCGTTACCGGGGAGCTGTTTTTT. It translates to CASSLTGLAVTGELFF.

The CDR3 DNA is TGTGCCAGCAGCCCCGCATTTCAGAACACCGGGGAGCTGTTTTTT. It is translated as CASSPAFQNTGELFF. The V gene is TRBV7-8, the J gene TRBJ2-2; no definite D call. Germline V CDR1 and CDR2: SGHVS, FQNEAQ. The CDR3 extends over 15 amino acids. Trimming stripped 5 bases from V and 1 base from J, with 11 bases between.

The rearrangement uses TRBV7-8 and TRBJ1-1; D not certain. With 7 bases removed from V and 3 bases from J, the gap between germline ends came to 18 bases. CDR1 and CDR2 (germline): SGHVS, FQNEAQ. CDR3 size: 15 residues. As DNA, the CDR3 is TGTGCCAGCATCACCCTGGGGAGCTCCGACACTGAAGCTTTCTTT. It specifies CASITLGSSDTEAFF.

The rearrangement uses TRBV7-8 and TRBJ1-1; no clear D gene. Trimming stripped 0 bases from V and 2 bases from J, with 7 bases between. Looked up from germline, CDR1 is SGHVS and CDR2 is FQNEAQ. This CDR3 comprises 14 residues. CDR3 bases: TGTGCCAGCAGCTTAGCTCCCCAAAACACTGAAGCTTTCTTT. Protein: CASSLAPQNTEAFF.

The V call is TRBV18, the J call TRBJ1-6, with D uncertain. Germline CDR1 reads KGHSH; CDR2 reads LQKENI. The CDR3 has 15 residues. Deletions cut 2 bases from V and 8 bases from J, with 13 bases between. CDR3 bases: TGTGCCAGCTCACCAGGGAAGGCTTCTGATTCACCCCTCCACTTT. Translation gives CASSPGKASDSPLHF.

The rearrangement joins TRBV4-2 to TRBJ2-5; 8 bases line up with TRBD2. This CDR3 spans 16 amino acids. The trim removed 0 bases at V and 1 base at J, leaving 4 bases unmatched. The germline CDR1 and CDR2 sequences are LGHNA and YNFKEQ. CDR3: CASSQETGRAQETQYF. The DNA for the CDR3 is TGTGCCAGCAGCCAAGAAACCGGGAGGGCCCAAGAGACCCAGTACTTC.

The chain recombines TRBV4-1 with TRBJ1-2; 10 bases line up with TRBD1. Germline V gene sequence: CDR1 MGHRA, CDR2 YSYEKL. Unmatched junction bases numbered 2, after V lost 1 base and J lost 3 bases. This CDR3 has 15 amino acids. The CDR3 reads CASSQAGTGDYGYTF. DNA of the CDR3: TGCGCCAGCAGCCAAGCCGGGACAGGGGACTATGGCTACACCTTC.

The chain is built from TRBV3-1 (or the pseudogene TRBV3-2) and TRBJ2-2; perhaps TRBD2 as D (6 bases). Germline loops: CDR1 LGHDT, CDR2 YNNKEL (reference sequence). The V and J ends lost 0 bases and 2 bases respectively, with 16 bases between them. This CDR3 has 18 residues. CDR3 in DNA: TGTGCCAGCAGCCAAGATCTCTGGGGGGACCTCAACACCGGGGAGCTGTTTTTT. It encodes CASSQDLWGDLNTGELFF.

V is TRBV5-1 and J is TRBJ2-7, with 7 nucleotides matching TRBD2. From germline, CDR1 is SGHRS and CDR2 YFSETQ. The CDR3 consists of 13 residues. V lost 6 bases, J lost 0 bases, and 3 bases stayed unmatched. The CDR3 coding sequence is TGCGCCAGCACAGCGGGATCCTCCTACGAGCAGTACTTC. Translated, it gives CASTAGSSYEQYF. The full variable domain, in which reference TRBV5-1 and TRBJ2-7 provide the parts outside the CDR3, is KAGVTQTPRYLIKTRGQQVTLSCSPISGHRSVSWYQQTPGQGLQFLFEYFSETQRNKGNFPGRFSGRQFSNSRSEMNVSTLELGDSALYLCASTAGSSYEQYFGPGTRLTVT.

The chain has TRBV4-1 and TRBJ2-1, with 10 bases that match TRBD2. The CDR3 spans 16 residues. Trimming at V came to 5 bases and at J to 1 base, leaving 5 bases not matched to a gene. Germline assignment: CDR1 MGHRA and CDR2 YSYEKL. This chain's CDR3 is CASSTLTSGSYNEQFF. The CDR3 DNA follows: TGCGCCAGCAGCACCCTGACTAGCGGGTCCTACAATGAGCAGTTCTTC.

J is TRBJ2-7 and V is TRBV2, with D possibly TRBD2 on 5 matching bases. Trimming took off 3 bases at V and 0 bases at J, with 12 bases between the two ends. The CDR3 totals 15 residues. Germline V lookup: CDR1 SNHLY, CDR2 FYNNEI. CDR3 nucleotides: TGTGCCAGCAGTGAGCGGGCAGGTAGCTCCTACGAGCAGTACTTC. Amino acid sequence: CASSERAGSSYEQYF.

CDR3 nucleotide sequence: TGTGCCAGCAGAATGGGAGATCCAAATCAGCCCCAGCATTTT. It yields the protein CASRMGDPNQPQHF. The chain employs TRBV6-5 and TRBJ1-5; D ambiguous. Germline loops: CDR1 MNHEY, CDR2 SVGAGI. Trimming pared 6 bases from V and 4 bases from J, leaving 13 bases between. This CDR3 contains 14 residues.

CDR3 DNA: TGTGCCATCAGTGAGTCACTCGAGCAGTACTTC. Translation: CAISESLEQYF. The chain joins TRBV10-3 to TRBJ2-7, with D unresolved. The CDR3 loop spans 11 amino acids. Trimming took off 0 bases at V and 6 bases at J, with 3 bases between the two ends. In germline, CDR1 is ENHRY, CDR2 SYGVKD.

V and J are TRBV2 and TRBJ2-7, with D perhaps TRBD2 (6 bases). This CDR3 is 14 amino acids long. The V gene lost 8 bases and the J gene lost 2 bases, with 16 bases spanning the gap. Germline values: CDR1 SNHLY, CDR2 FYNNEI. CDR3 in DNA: TGTGCCAGCTTTTGGGGGACTGAGACCTACGAGCAGTACTTC. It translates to CASFWGTETYEQYF.

CDR3 nucleotides: TGTGCCAGCAGGAAACTAGCGGGGTTCCTCTACGAGCAGTACTTC. Translated: CASRKLAGFLYEQYF. The chain couples TRBV7-8 to TRBJ2-7, with 10 nucleotides matching TRBD2. The germline V gene has CDR1 SGHVS and CDR2 FQNEAQ. The J segment lost 3 bases and the V segment lost 6 bases, leaving 8 bases of the junction unmatched. The CDR3 consists of 15 residues.

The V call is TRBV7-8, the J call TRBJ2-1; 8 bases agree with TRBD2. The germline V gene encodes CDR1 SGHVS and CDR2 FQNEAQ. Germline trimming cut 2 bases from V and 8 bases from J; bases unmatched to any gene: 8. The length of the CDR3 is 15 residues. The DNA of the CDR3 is TGTGCCAGCAGCTTAACGGCGGGAGGAGTCGATGAGCAGTTCTTC. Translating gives CASSLTAGGVDEQFF.

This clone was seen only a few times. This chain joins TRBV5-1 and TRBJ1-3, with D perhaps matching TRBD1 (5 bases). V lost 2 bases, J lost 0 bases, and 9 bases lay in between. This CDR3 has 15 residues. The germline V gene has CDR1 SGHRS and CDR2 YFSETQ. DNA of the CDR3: TGCGCCAGCAGCTTCGGCAGGGCCTCTGGAAACACCATATATTTT. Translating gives CASSFGRASGNTIYF.

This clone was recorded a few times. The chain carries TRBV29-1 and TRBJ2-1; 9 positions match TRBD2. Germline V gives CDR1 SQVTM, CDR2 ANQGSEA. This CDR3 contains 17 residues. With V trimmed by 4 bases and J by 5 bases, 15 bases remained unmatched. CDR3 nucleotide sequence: TGCAGCGTTGTGGGGTTTTCCGGGACTAGCCGGAACAATGAGCAGTTCTTC. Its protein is CSVVGFSGTSRNNEQFF.

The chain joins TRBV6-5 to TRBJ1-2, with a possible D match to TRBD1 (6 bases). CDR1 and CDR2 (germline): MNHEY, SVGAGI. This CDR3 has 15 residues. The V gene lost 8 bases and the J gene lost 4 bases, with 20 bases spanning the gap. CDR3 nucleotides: TGTGCCAGCTCATTTCTGGGGGGGCGCGGCTATGGCTACACCTTC. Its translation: CASSFLGGRGYGYTF.

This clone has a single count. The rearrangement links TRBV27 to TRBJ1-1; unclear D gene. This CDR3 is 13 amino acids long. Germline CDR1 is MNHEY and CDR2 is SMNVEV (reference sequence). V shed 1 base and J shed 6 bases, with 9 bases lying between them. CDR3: CASSLLMGSEAFF. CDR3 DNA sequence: TGTGCCAGCAGTTTATTGATGGGTTCTGAAGCTTTCTTT.

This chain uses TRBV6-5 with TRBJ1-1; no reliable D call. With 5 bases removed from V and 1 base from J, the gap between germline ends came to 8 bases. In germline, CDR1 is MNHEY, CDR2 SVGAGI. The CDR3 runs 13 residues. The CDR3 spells CASSKGSNTEAFF. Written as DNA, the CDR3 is TGTGCCAGCAGTAAGGGCTCGAACACTGAAGCTTTCTTT.